This TCR beta chain was captured in a study of monozygotic twins with inflammatory bowel disease. CDR3 length equals 14 residues. The germline V gene has CDR1 MDHEN and CDR2 SYDVKM. TCRdb reanalyzed the 5' RACE reads and collapses them to one entry per CDR3 protein, without DNA. The table lists some 450,000 distinct CDR3 sequences. Sequenced material: blood. The sequence was obtained from a human donor with ulcerative colitis or Crohn's disease, or a healthy co-twin of an affected twin (not recorded which). The J gene is TRBJ1-6, the V gene TRBV28; TCRdb selects TRBD1, and the lack of DNA leaves this call unchecked. The CDR3 spells CASRKDRENSPLHF.